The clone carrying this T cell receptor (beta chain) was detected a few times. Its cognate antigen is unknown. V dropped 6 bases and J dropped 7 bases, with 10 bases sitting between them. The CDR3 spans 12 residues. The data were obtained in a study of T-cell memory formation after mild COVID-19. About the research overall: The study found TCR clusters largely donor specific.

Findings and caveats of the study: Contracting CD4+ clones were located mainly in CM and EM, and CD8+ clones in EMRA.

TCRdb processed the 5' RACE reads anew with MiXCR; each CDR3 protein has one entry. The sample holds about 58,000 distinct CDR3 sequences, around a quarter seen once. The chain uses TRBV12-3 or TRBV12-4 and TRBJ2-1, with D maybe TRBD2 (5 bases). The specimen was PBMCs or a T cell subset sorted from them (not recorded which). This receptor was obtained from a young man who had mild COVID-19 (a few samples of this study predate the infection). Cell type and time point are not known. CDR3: CASRDSGNEQFF. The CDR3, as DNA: TGTGCCAGCAGGGACTCGGGGAATGAGCAGTTCTTC.